This passage covers 20 T cell receptor beta chains from one sample sequenced in a study of cytomegalovirus exposure and HLA in healthy donors. Produced via immunoSEQ multiplex PCR; TCRdb's table is partial and in-frame only. This sample carries 110,000 to 150,000 clones, over 90% of them seen once, and the ten largest clones take less than 2%. Sequencing input: PBMCs. The receptors come from a man between 18 and 29 years old in good health and CMV-seropositive.

The gene calls are TRBV5-5 and TRBJ1-2; D perhaps matches TRBD1 (5 bases). V lost 1 base to trimming and J lost 6 bases, with 13 bases between them. The germline gives CDR1 SGHKS, CDR2 YYEKEE (reference sequence). CDR3 length: 14 residues. CDR3 protein: CASSLIGGSDGYTF. The CDR3 DNA sequence: TGTGCCAGCAGCTTGATCGGGGGATCCGATGGCTACACCTTC. Full variable domain (missing parts from reference TRBV5-5 and TRBJ1-2): DAGVTQSPTHLIKTRGQQVTLRCSPISGHKSVSWYQQVLGQGPQFIFQYYEKEERGRGNFPDRFSARQFPNYSSELNVNALLLGDSALYLCASSLIGGSDGYTFGSGTRLTVV.

This clone showed up just once. The genes are TRBV28 and TRBJ2-7, with D perhaps matching TRBD2 (5 bases). The CDR3 runs to 15 residues. V was pared by 4 bases and J by 2 bases, with 15 bases between. Germline loops: CDR1 MDHEN, CDR2 SYDVKM. CDR3 loop: CASSSSRTLAYEQYF. The CDR3 region has the DNA TGTGCCAGCAGTTCTTCCAGGACTCTCGCCTACGAGCAGTACTTC.

The chain recombines TRBV11-1 with TRBJ2-3; 8 bases align to TRBD1. CDR3 length: 14 residues. Germline V gene sequence: CDR1 SGHAT, CDR2 FQDESV (reference sequence). The ends lost 5 bases at V and 6 bases at J; junction bases unmatched: 7. In DNA, the CDR3 is TGTGCCAGCAGCCTCAACCGGGACAGGGATACGCAGTATTTT. This sequence encodes CASSLNRDRDTQYF.

V is TRBV18 and J is TRBJ1-1; 8 nucleotides match TRBD1. V was pared by 6 bases and J by 9 bases, with 9 bases of the junction left unmatched. The CDR3 sequence is 13 residues long. Germline lookup yields CDR1 KGHSH and CDR2 LQKENI. Written as DNA, the CDR3 is TGTGCCAGCTCCCCGGATGGGACAGGCCAAGCTTTCTTT. The encoded protein is CASSPDGTGQAFF. The full variable domain, in which reference TRBV18 and TRBJ1-1 provide the parts outside the CDR3, is NAGVMQNPRHLVRRRGQEARLRCSPMKGHSHVYWYRQLPEEGLKFMVYLQKENIIDESGMPKERFSAEFPKEGPSILRIQQVVRGDSAAYFCASSPDGTGQAFFGQGTRLTVV.

V is TRBV4-2 and J is TRBJ1-4; no clear D. This CDR3 has 16 amino acids. V was cut by 0 bases and J by 4 bases, with 12 bases left in between. Germline CDR1 LGHNA, CDR2 YNFKEQ. The CDR3 region has the DNA TGTGCCAGCAGCCAAGATCTTCGAGTTAGTAATGAAAAACTGTTTTTT. Protein sequence: CASSQDLRVSNEKLFF.

This chain connects TRBV4-1 to TRBJ2-2, with 7 bases lining up with TRBD1. Germline CDR1 MGHRA, CDR2 YSYEKL. Unmatched junction bases numbered 8, after V lost 1 base and J lost 0 bases. This CDR3 region has 18 residues. The DNA for the CDR3 is TGCGCCAGCAGCCAAGGTAGTTATGACAGGGCGAACACCGGGGAGCTGTTTTTT. Amino acid sequence: CASSQGSYDRANTGELFF.

Written as DNA, the CDR3 is TGTGCCAGCAGTTTATTCCGGACAGGGGCTTACAATGAGCAGTTCTTC. This translates into CASSLFRTGAYNEQFF. The V call is TRBV27, the J call TRBJ2-1; TRBD1 aligns across 9 bases. Germline CDR1 reads MNHEY; CDR2 reads SMNVEV (reference sequence). The CDR3 contains 16 residues. V trimming: 1 base; J trimming: 4 bases; junction bases outside the gene matches: 5.

The CDR3 here is CASSPAGQANTGELFF. The CDR3 DNA follows: TGTGCCAGCAGCCCGGCTGGGCAGGCGAACACCGGGGAGCTGTTTTTT. The J gene is TRBJ2-2, the V gene TRBV7-6, with D uncertain. The V end lost 5 bases, the J end lost 0 bases, and 13 bases lay between the germline ends. The CDR3 loop spans 16 amino acids. CDR1 is SGHVS, CDR2 FNYEAQ, per germline.

This rearrangement joins TRBV27 to TRBJ2-1, with 12 bases matching TRBD1. Germline values: CDR1 MNHEY, CDR2 SMNVEV (reference sequence). This CDR3 has 15 residues. With V trimmed by 6 bases and J by 6 bases, 6 bases remained unmatched. The CDR3 region is CASSFGTGGFNEQFF. CDR3 nucleotide sequence: TGTGCCAGCAGCTTCGGGACAGGGGGCTTCAATGAGCAGTTCTTC.

The chain joins TRBV4-1 to TRBJ2-2; 7 bases line up with TRBD2. Germline lookup yields CDR1 MGHRA and CDR2 YSYEKL. The CDR3 loop spans 15 amino acids. J was trimmed by 2 bases and V by 4 bases; bases with no gene match: 4. This chain's CDR3 is CASSPSGVNTGELFF. DNA for the CDR3: TGCGCCAGCAGCCCCAGCGGGGTCAACACCGGGGAGCTGTTTTTT.

V gene TRBV19 combines with J gene TRBJ1-2; TRBD1 aligns across 10 bases. This CDR3 is 16 amino acids long. V shed 6 bases, J shed 4 bases, and the junction held 11 bases outside the gene matches. Germline-derived CDR1 and CDR2 are LNHDA and SQIVND (reference sequence). The CDR3 reads CASRGTGVDISYGYTF. The DNA of the CDR3 is TGTGCCAGTAGAGGGACAGGGGTAGATATTAGCTATGGCTACACCTTC.

J is TRBJ2-5 and V is TRBV2, with no clear D. This CDR3 is built from 12 residues. Trimming took off 1 base at V and 5 bases at J, with 5 bases between the two ends. CDR1 and CDR2 (germline): SNHLY, FYNNEI. In nucleotides, the CDR3 is TGTGCCAGCAGTGAAGGGCAGGAGACCCAGTACTTC. It translates to CASSEGQETQYF.

CDR3 sequence reads: CASSQEGQGTQPQHF. The CDR3 nucleotides read TGCGCCAGCAGCCAAGAAGGGCAGGGGACCCAGCCCCAGCATTTT. This chain connects TRBV4-1 to TRBJ1-5; D is possibly TRBD1 (6 bases). This CDR3 has 15 residues. Germline CDR1 and CDR2: MGHRA and YSYEKL. Trimming stripped 0 bases from V and 7 bases from J, with 13 bases between.

J is TRBJ2-7 and V is TRBV19, with 7 bases identical to TRBD1. Germline CDR1 is LNHDA and CDR2 is SQIVND (reference sequence). The CDR3 consists of 14 residues. V trimming: 2 bases; J trimming: 2 bases; junction bases outside the gene matches: 3. DNA of the CDR3: TGTGCCAGTAGTATAAACACAGGGGCCTACGAGCAGTACTTC. Translation gives CASSINTGAYEQYF.

The chain links TRBV2 to TRBJ1-4, with D perhaps matching TRBD1 (5 bases). Germline assignment: CDR1 SNHLY and CDR2 FYNNEI. The CDR3 has 15 residues. V gave up 3 bases and J gave up 4 bases, with 12 bases separating them. The CDR3 loop reads CASSDGSDSNEKLFF. The CDR3 DNA follows: TGTGCCAGCAGTGATGGGTCAGACAGTAATGAAAAACTGTTTTTT.

The chain couples TRBV7-6 to TRBJ2-2; 7 nucleotides line up with TRBD2. The junction had 1 base not matched to a gene; V was cut back by 0 bases and J by 0 bases. The germline V gene has CDR1 SGHVS and CDR2 FNYEAQ. CDR3 length: 16 amino acids. CDR3 in DNA: TGTGCCAGCAGCTTAGCGCTAGCGGCGAACACCGGGGAGCTGTTTTTT. Amino acids: CASSLALAANTGELFF.

The V gene is TRBV9, the J gene TRBJ1-2, with 10 bases matching TRBD1. J was trimmed by 7 bases and V by 0 bases; bases with no gene match: 9. CDR1 and CDR2 from the germline V gene are SGDLS and YYNGEE. The CDR3 covers 16 residues. CDR3 in DNA: TGTGCCAGCAGCGTAGGGAGACAGGGGGCGTCTTTTGGCTACACCTTC. Translated: CASSVGRQGASFGYTF.

This clone was seen a single time. This chain links TRBV7-9 with TRBJ2-7; TRBD2 might be the D (7 bases). The V gene's germline CDR1 is SEHNR and CDR2 FQNEAQ (reference sequence). This CDR3 is 15 amino acids long. With 5 bases removed from V and 5 bases from J, the gap between germline ends came to 19 bases. The CDR3 sequence is CASSQRGGSGDEQYF. The CDR3 region has the DNA TGTGCCAGCAGCCAAAGGGGGGGGAGTGGTGACGAGCAGTACTTC.

The table lists this clone with a few counts. This chain uses TRBV2 with TRBJ1-6, with a possible D match to TRBD1 (6 bases). The germline V gene has CDR1 SNHLY and CDR2 FYNNEI. Trimming shortened V by 8 bases and J by 0 bases, and 14 bases separated the two germline ends. The CDR3 has 16 amino acids. The CDR3 sequence is CASGQGSSSYNSPLHF. In nucleotides, the CDR3 is TGTGCCAGCGGCCAGGGGTCGAGCTCCTATAATTCACCCCTCCACTTT.

The rearrangement uses TRBV11-3 and TRBJ2-1; D perhaps matches TRBD2 (5 bases). Germline V CDR1 and CDR2: SGHNT, YENEEA. The CDR3 loop spans 16 amino acids. Trimming cost V 4 bases and J 8 bases, with 21 bases left between them. The CDR3 protein is CASSSLGSGRQDEQFF. The CDR3 DNA reads as TGTGCCAGCAGCTCCCTGGGGAGCGGCAGGCAGGATGAGCAGTTCTTC.